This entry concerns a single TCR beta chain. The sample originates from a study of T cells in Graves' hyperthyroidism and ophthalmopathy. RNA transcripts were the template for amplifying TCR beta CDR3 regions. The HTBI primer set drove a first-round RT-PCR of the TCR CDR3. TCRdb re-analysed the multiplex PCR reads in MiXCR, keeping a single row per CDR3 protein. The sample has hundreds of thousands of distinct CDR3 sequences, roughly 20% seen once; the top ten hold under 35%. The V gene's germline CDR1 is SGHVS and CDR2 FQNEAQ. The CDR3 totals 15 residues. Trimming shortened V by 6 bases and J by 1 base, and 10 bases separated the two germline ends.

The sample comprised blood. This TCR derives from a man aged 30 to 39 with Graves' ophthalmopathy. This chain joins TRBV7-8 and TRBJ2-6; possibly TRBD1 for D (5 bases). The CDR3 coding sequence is TGTGCCAGCAGTAACCAGGGTTCTGGGGCCAACGTCCTGACTTTC. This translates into CASSNQGSGANVLTF.